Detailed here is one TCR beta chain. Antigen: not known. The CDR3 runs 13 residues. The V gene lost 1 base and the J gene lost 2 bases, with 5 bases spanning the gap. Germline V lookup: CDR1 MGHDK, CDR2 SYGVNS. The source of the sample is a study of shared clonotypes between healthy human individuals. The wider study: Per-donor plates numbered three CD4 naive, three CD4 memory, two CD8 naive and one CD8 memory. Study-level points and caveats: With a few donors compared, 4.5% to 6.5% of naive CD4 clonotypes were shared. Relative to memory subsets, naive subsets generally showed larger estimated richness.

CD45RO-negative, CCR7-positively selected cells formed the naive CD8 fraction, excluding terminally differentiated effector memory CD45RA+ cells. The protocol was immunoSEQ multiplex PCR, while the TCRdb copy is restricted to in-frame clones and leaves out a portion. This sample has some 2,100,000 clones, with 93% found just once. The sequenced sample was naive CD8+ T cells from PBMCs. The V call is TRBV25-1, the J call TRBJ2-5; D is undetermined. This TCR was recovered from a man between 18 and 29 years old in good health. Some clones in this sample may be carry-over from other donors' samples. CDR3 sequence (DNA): TGTGCCAGCAGTGAATTCTATCAAGAGACCCAGTACTTC. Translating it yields CASSEFYQETQYF. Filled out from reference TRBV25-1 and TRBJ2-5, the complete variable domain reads EADIYQTPRYLVIGTGKKITLECSQTMGHDKMYWYQQDPGMELHLIHYSYGVNSTEKGDLSSESTVSRIRTEHFPLTLESARPSHTSQYLCASSEFYQETQYFGPGTRLLVL.